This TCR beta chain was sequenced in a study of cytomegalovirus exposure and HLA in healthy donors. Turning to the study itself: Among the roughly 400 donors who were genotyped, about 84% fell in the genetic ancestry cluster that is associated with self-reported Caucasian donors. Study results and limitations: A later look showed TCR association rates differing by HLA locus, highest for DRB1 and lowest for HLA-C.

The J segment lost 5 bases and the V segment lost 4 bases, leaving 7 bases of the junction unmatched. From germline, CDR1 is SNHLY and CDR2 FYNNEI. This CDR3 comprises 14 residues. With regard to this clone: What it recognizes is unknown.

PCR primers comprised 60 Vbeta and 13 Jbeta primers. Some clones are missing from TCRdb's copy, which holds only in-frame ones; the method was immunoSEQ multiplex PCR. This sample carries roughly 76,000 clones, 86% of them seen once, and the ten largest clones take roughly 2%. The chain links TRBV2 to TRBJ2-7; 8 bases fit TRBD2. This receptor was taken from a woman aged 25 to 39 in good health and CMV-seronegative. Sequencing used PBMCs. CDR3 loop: CASSVGRAGNEQYF. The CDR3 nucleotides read TGTGCCAGCAGTGTCGGGAGGGCGGGAAACGAGCAGTACTTC.